This T cell receptor (beta chain) was captured by sequencing in a study of T cell clones after liver transplantation. Study-level information: In this trial, immunosuppression withdrawal was attempted within 2 years of liver transplant. Blood was drawn pre-transplant, before withdrawal, and after full or failed withdrawal.

Study-wide findings and caveats: Graft donor-reactive T cells may have migrated into the graft rather than being deleted. Low donor cell numbers restricted donor-reactive repertoire measurement in a couple of subjects.

TCRdb's copy holds only in-frame clones and misses some; the assay was immunoSEQ multiplex PCR. In the table there are approximately 55,000 clones, around 75% of which are singletons. Germline V gene sequence: CDR1 SEHNR, CDR2 FQNEAQ (reference sequence). The CDR3 runs to 14 residues. The V and J ends lost 3 bases and 9 bases, in that order; junction bases with no gene match: 8. This clone was found a few times. Its antigen is unidentified. V and J are TRBV7-9 and TRBJ2-1; TRBD2 matches 7 bases. The receptor comes from a human donor who received a liver transplant. Sequences were derived from CD4+ T cells from blood, sampled before liver transplant. CDR3 DNA sequence: TGTGCCAGCAGCTTTGGGGGGGGTTCTGGTGAGCAGTTCTTC. Translating gives CASSFGGGSGEQFF.